The rows below give T cell receptor beta chains drawn from one sample of a study of shared clonotypes between healthy human individuals. The protocol was immunoSEQ multiplex PCR, while the TCRdb copy is restricted to in-frame clones and leaves out a portion. The sample lists more than 1,200,000 clones, 97% to 99% occurring once. Input material: naive CD4+ T cells sorted from blood. The receptors derive from a man aged 25-45 years in good health. The CDR3 runs from the conserved cysteine through the conserved F or W. The D gene is left open where the match is weak. Clone size, where shown, is once, few, many, or a class for clones that have expanded.

j_gene: TRBJ1-4; abundance: .; v_gene: TRBV15; d_gene: .; CDR3nt: TGTGCCACCAGCAGAGATCAAGGGGCGGAAAAACTGTTTTTT; CDR3aa: CATSRDQGAEKLFF
j_gene: TRBJ1-1; abundance: .; v_gene: TRBV19; d_gene: .; CDR3nt: TGTGCCAGTAGTATAGGCGGGCGGTCCGGAATTCAAGCTTTCTTT; CDR3aa: CASSIGGRSGIQAFF
j_gene: TRBJ2-3; abundance: .; v_gene: TRBV11-2; d_gene: TRBD1; CDR3nt: TGTGCCAGCAGCTTAGCGGGACAGGGGACAGATACGCAGTATTTT; CDR3aa: CASSLAGQGTDTQYF
j_gene: TRBJ2-2; abundance: .; v_gene: TRBV6-1; d_gene: TRBD2; CDR3nt: TGTGCCAGCAGTGGGCTCGGCGGGAGCGGTACCGGGGAGCTGTTTTTT; CDR3aa: CASSGLGGSGTGELFF
j_gene: TRBJ2-7; abundance: .; v_gene: TRBV29-1; d_gene: TRBD1; CDR3nt: TGCAGCGTTGAAGAGCCATTGGGACAGCGACCTCGAGAGCAGTACTTC; CDR3aa: CSVEEPLGQRPREQYF
j_gene: TRBJ2-2; abundance: .; v_gene: TRBV25-1; d_gene: .; CDR3nt: TGTGCCAGCAGTGCTAAATACGGCGCCGGGGAGCTGTTTTTT; CDR3aa: CASSAKYGAGELFF
j_gene: TRBJ2-7; abundance: .; v_gene: TRBV15; d_gene: .; CDR3nt: TGTGCCACCAGCAGTACAGGGTTCCCCTACGAGCAGTACTTC; CDR3aa: CATSSTGFPYEQYF
j_gene: TRBJ1-5; abundance: .; v_gene: TRBV4-1; d_gene: TRBD1; CDR3nt: TGCGCCAGCAGCCAAGTAGAGGGGGCCCAGCCCCAGCATTTT; CDR3aa: CASSQVEGAQPQHF
j_gene: TRBJ2-7; abundance: .; v_gene: TRBV6-5; d_gene: .; CDR3nt: TGTGCCAGCAGACTATCCTTTGAGTATGGCGAGCAGTACTTC; CDR3aa: CASRLSFEYGEQYF
j_gene: TRBJ2-1; abundance: .; v_gene: TRBV6-1; d_gene: TRBD2; CDR3nt: TGTGCCAGCAGTCTTAGCGGGGGGTATGAGCAGTTCTTC; CDR3aa: CASSLSGGYEQFF
j_gene: TRBJ2-1; abundance: .; v_gene: TRBV6-6; d_gene: TRBD2; CDR3nt: TGTGCCAGCAGTTACACTAGCGGGAACAATGAGCAGTTCTTC; CDR3aa: CASSYTSGNNEQFF
j_gene: TRBJ2-1; abundance: once; v_gene: TRBV27; d_gene: TRBD2; CDR3nt: TGTGCCAGCAGTTTAAGGTCTAGCGGGACTTACAATGAGCAGTTCTTC; CDR3aa: CASSLRSSGTYNEQFF
j_gene: TRBJ2-7; abundance: .; v_gene: TRBV6-5; d_gene: TRBD1; CDR3nt: TGTGCCAGCAGCCAAGGGACAGCCTACGAGCAGTACTTC; CDR3aa: CASSQGTAYEQYF